The 25 T cell receptor beta chains below come from one sample, sequenced in a study of T-cell memory formation after mild COVID-19. MiXCR was run by TCRdb on the 5' RACE reads, yielding one entry per CDR3 protein. The sample carries about 320,000 distinct CDR3 sequences, roughly an eighth recorded once. The sample was PBMCs or a T cell subset sorted from them (not recorded which). The origin of the receptors is a man younger than 35 who had mild COVID-19 (a few samples of this study predate the infection). Cell type and time point are not known.

The genes are TRBV20-1 and TRBJ1-2; no clear D. V was pared by 3 bases and J by 6 bases, with 11 bases between. In germline, CDR1 is DFQATT, CDR2 SNEGSKA (reference sequence). The CDR3 sequence is 12 residues long. CDR3 protein: CSASSQTDGYTF. CDR3 in DNA: TGCAGTGCTAGTTCTCAGACGGATGGCTACACCTTC.

The chain joins TRBV4-1 to TRBJ1-2, with D possibly being TRBD1 (5 bases). CDR3 length equals 15 residues. The germline V gene has CDR1 MGHRA and CDR2 YSYEKL. V dropped 1 base and J dropped 5 bases, with 14 bases sitting between them. The CDR3 sequence: CASSQGGPGFYGYTF. CDR3 DNA: TGCGCCAGCAGCCAAGGGGGCCCAGGATTTTATGGCTACACCTTC.

CDR3 in DNA: TGTGCCAGCAGTGAAAGCGGTGAGCAGTTCTTC. Translation gives CASSESGEQFF. The rearrangement links TRBV25-1 to TRBJ2-1, with D possibly TRBD2 on 5 matching bases. The CDR3 is made up of 11 amino acids. Between the trimmed V and J ends, which lost 2 bases and 9 bases, there was a span of 5 bases. Germline CDR1 and CDR2: MGHDK and SYGVNS.

This clonotype was seen only a few times. V gene TRBV7-6 combines with J gene TRBJ2-7; the D gene is possibly TRBD1 (6 bases). The germline V gene has CDR1 SGHVS and CDR2 FNYEAQ. The CDR3 spans 15 residues. Trimming cost V 5 bases and J 3 bases, with 17 bases left between them. CDR3: CASSIDRPNYYEQYV. CDR3 coding DNA: TGTGCCAGCAGCATCGACAGGCCCAACTACTACGAGCAGTACGTC.

The rearrangement joins TRBV19 to TRBJ2-3; D is ambiguous. Trimming cost V 3 bases and J 2 bases, with 6 bases left between them. CDR3 length: 13 amino acids. Germline loops: CDR1 LNHDA, CDR2 SQIVND (reference sequence). Written as DNA, the CDR3 is TGTGCCAGTAGTATCCCGTACACAGATACGCAGTATTTT. Translation gives CASSIPYTDTQYF.

This sequence joins TRBV12-3 or TRBV12-4 and TRBJ1-2; D is perhaps TRBD1 (6 bases). Trimming removed 6 bases at V and 1 base at J, with 9 bases between. There are 13 residues in the CDR3. In nucleotides, the CDR3 is TGTGCCAGCAGGCCGGACAGTAACTATGGCTACACCTTC. Protein sequence: CASRPDSNYGYTF.

CDR3 nucleotide sequence: TGCAGTGCTAACGGGCGGCAGGGCTACAATGAGCAGTTCTTC. This encodes CSANGRQGYNEQFF. The genes are TRBV20-1 and TRBJ2-1; possibly TRBD1 for D (5 bases). The germline CDR1 and CDR2 sequences are DFQATT and SNEGSKA (reference sequence). V gave up 4 bases and J gave up 3 bases, with 13 bases separating them. CDR3 length: 14 residues.

This chain links TRBV12-3 or TRBV12-4 with TRBJ1-6; D ambiguous. The CDR3 sequence is 14 residues long. V shed 2 bases and J shed 5 bases, with 7 bases lying between them. CDR3 coding DNA: TGTGCCAGCAGTTTAATAGGGAATAATTCACCCCTCCACTTT. Protein: CASSLIGNNSPLHF.

The chain joins TRBV7-2 to TRBJ2-5; the D is unclear. This CDR3 region has 12 residues. Trimming pared 3 bases from V and 9 bases from J, leaving 11 bases between. Germline CDR1 reads SGHTA; CDR2 reads FQGNSA. CDR3 nucleotide sequence: TGTGCCAGCAGCTTTGACGTAGGTCCCCAGTACTTC. Translation gives CASSFDVGPQYF. Full variable domain (missing parts from reference TRBV7-2 and TRBJ2-5): GAGVSQSPSNKVTEKGKDVELRCDPISGHTALYWYRQSLGQGLEFLIYFQGNSAPDKSGLPSDRFSAERTGGSVSTLTIQRTQQEDSAVYLCASSFDVGPQYFGPGTRLLVL.

This clonotype has ten or more counts. The rearrangement uses TRBV7-9 and TRBJ2-1; 11 bases line up with TRBD1. CDR3 length equals 12 residues. CDR1 is SEHNR, CDR2 FQNEAQ, per germline (reference sequence). J was trimmed by 15 bases and V by 5 bases; bases with no gene match: 6. Written as DNA, the CDR3 is TGTGCCAGCAGCCCCGGACAGGGGGCCTCGTTCTTC. Amino acid sequence: CASSPGQGASFF.

This clonotype was found a few times. This chain joins TRBV4-1 and TRBJ1-2; possible D gene TRBD1, 6 bases. The V end was cut by 0 bases, the J end by 4 bases, with 12 bases between. The CDR3 extends over 15 amino acids. The germline CDR1 and CDR2 sequences are MGHRA and YSYEKL. CDR3 sequence (DNA): TGCGCCAGCAGCCAAGATCGAGGACAGCCCTATGGCTACACCTTC. Protein product: CASSQDRGQPYGYTF.

This clonotype was seen repeatedly, ten times or more. The rearrangement links TRBV7-9 to TRBJ2-5, with no clear D. V was cut by 1 base and J by 3 bases, with 6 bases left in between. This CDR3 is 13 amino acids long. Germline V gene sequence: CDR1 SEHNR, CDR2 FQNEAQ (reference sequence). CDR3 sequence (DNA): TGTGCCAGCAGCTTAGGGGCCGAAGAGACCCAGTACTTC. Translated: CASSLGAEETQYF.

The sample holds a few counts of this clonotype. This chain uses TRBV6-6 with TRBJ2-5, with D possibly TRBD1 on 5 matching bases. V was clipped by 4 bases and J by 4 bases, with 10 bases between them. The CDR3 is 13 residues long. In germline, CDR1 is MNHNY, CDR2 SVGAGI (reference sequence). CDR3 nucleotide sequence: TGTGCCAGCAGTTTCCAGGGTGGAGAGACCCAGTACTTC. Translating gives CASSFQGGETQYF.

This clonotype showed up just a few times. The rearrangement links TRBV7-2 to TRBJ2-1; 9 bases line up with TRBD2. The junction had 8 bases not matched to a gene; V was cut back by 2 bases and J by 0 bases. Germline V gene sequence: CDR1 SGHTA, CDR2 FQGNSA. The length of the CDR3 is 18 residues. CDR3 DNA sequence: TGTGCCAGCAGCTTACGGGAGCGGGGGGTCACCTCCTACAATGAGCAGTTCTTC. This gives the protein CASSLRERGVTSYNEQFF.

This sequence joins TRBV12-3 or TRBV12-4 and TRBJ2-7; D is undetermined. The CDR3 runs 14 residues. V was shortened by 5 bases and J by 4 bases, with 15 bases between the two germline ends. Here the CDR3 reads CASSLRTDGYEQYF. The CDR3 DNA sequence: TGTGCCAGCAGTCTACGAACAGACGGGTACGAGCAGTACTTC.

Ten or more counts support this clonotype. The chain couples TRBV12-3 or TRBV12-4 to TRBJ2-7; 9 positions agree with TRBD1. This CDR3 is 14 amino acids long. The V segment lost 5 bases and the J segment 1 base; nucleotides outside the gene matches: 3. CDR3: CASSPTGGSYEQYF. In DNA, the CDR3 is TGTGCCAGCAGTCCGACAGGGGGGTCCTACGAGCAGTACTTC.

This clonotype appeared a few times. The V call is TRBV4-2, the J call TRBJ1-1, with D tentatively TRBD1 (5 bases). This CDR3 is 16 amino acids long. Germline CDR1 LGHNA, CDR2 YNFKEQ. The ends were cut back, 0 bases at V and 0 bases at J, with 11 bases in the middle. The CDR3 nucleotides are TGTGCCAGCAGCCAAGATCTGGGACGTATGAACACTGAAGCTTTCTTT. Protein sequence: CASSQDLGRMNTEAFF.

This chain connects TRBV6-5 to TRBJ2-3; D possibly corresponds to TRBD2 (7 bases). With 2 bases removed from V and 6 bases from J, the gap between germline ends came to 15 bases. Germline assignment: CDR1 MNHEY and CDR2 SVGAGI. This CDR3 has 15 residues. The DNA of the CDR3 is TGTGCCAGCAGTTACGGGGGGGGGCACGTGGATACGCAGTATTTT. Translation gives CASSYGGGHVDTQYF.

This clonotype came up a few times. The chain couples TRBV4-3 to TRBJ2-1; D remains unclear. Germline CDR1 reads LGHNA; CDR2 reads YSLEER. Trimming pared 6 bases from V and 0 bases from J, leaving 9 bases between. This CDR3 region has 14 residues. CDR3 coding DNA: TGCGCCAGCAGTTCGAGTTTCTCCTACAATGAGCAGTTCTTC. Its translation is CASSSSFSYNEQFF.

The chain employs TRBV2 and TRBJ2-7, with 7 bases aligning to TRBD1. This CDR3 comprises 13 residues. CDR1 and CDR2 (germline): SNHLY, FYNNEI. V shed 4 bases, J shed 0 bases, and the junction held 0 bases outside the gene matches. CDR3 in DNA: TGTGCCAGCAGTGGGGACAGCTCCTACGAGCAGTACTTC. Translating gives CASSGDSSYEQYF.

The sample holds a few counts of this clonotype. The V gene is TRBV3-2, the J gene TRBJ2-4. TRBV3-2 is shown as a pseudogene. This CDR3 spans 14 amino acids. DNA of the CDR3: TGTGCCAGCAGCCAAGTTTGGGGGGAAAACATTCAGTACTTC. The encoded protein is CASSQVWGENIQYF.

The chain is built from TRBV7-2 and TRBJ2-2; D remains unclear. Germline V CDR1 and CDR2: SGHTA, FQGNSA. The CDR3 is 13 residues long. V lost 0 bases to trimming and J lost 7 bases, with 6 bases between them. Here the CDR3 reads CASSLALGGELFF. CDR3 nucleotide sequence: TGTGCCAGCAGCTTAGCTCTTGGCGGGGAGCTGTTTTTT.

A few counts support this clonotype. This chain links TRBV7-2 with TRBJ2-4; 7 bases are a match to TRBD1. CDR3 size: 16 residues. Losses at the gene ends were 5 bases for V and 0 bases for J; bases not matched to a gene: 7. CDR1 and CDR2 (germline): SGHTA, FQGNSA. CDR3 in amino acids: CASSVIGQVAKNIQYF. CDR3 bases: TGTGCCAGCAGCGTAATTGGACAGGTAGCCAAAAACATTCAGTACTTC.

The gene calls are TRBV18 and TRBJ2-3; D might be TRBD2 (5 bases). The V end lost 1 base, the J end lost 0 bases, and 5 bases lay between the germline ends. Germline loops: CDR1 KGHSH, CDR2 LQKENI. The CDR3 loop spans 14 amino acids. CDR3 residues: CASSPRRSTDTQYF. The CDR3 DNA sequence: TGTGCCAGCTCACCACGGAGGAGCACAGATACGCAGTATTTT.

This clonotype has only a few counts. The CDR3 is CASSQKGTEAFF. The CDR3 DNA sequence: TGCGCCAGCAGCCAAAAGGGGACTGAAGCTTTCTTT. The chain recombines TRBV4-3 with TRBJ1-1; D is possibly TRBD1 (5 bases). Germline V gene data show CDR1 as LGHNA and CDR2 as YSLEER. Deletions cut 2 bases from V and 5 bases from J, with 6 bases between. This CDR3 contains 12 residues.